Reported below is one T cell receptor (beta chain). Repertoires were generated with immunoSEQ multiplex PCR, while TCRdb's copy carries only in-frame clones and drops some. The sample has roughly 300,000 clones; approximately 90% are singletons. The CDR3 covers 15 residues. Germline CDR1 and CDR2: LGHNA and YSLEER. Trimming cost V 0 bases and J 4 bases; bases outside gene matches: 6. This sample stems from a study of blood T cell repertoires in COVID-19. In the study overall: Researchers got acute and convalescent COVID-19 samples from the United States, Italy and Spain.

The TCR comes from a woman in her 30s with COVID-19, enrolled during active disease. The sequenced material came from peripheral blood. The J gene is TRBJ2-7, the V gene TRBV4-3; TRBD1 aligns across 7 bases. Here the CDR3 DNA reads TGCGCCAGCAGCCAAGATCGGACAGGTAGTTACGAGCAGTACTTC. Its translation is CASSQDRTGSYEQYF.